The rows below give T cell receptor beta chains drawn from one sample of a study of breast tumors, draining lymph nodes, adjacent tissues. TCRdb reprocessed the multiplex PCR reads via MiXCR and lists one record per CDR3 protein. The sample includes fewer than 200,000 distinct CDR3 sequences, approximately 30% of them seen just once. The sample comprised axillary lymph node tissue. The receptors derive from a female donor with breast cancer. Some clones in this sample may be carry-over from other donors' samples. The conserved cysteine and the conserved F or W are not part of the CDR3 here.

J gene | V gene | CDR3 protein
TRBJ1-4 | TRBV7-9 | ASSPTQGEREKLF
TRBJ2-3 | TRBV7-3 | ASRPLVGGSTDTQY
TRBJ2-1 | TRBV13 | ASSLRGRGSYNEQF
TRBJ2-7 | TRBV7-6 | ASSRGNYEQY
TRBJ1-2 | TRBV28 | ASSTLQNYGYT
TRBJ2-3 | TRBV4-2 | ASSQDRLSTDTQY
TRBJ1-1 | TRBV29-1 | SAGSIGQGAEAF
TRBJ1-4 | TRBV10-2 | ASRELGEKLF
TRBJ2-2 | TRBV7-7 | ASSLLQDSINTGELF
TRBJ2-1 | TRBV7-3 | ASSLNTGAGEQF
TRBJ2-2 | TRBV7-9 | ASSSPGLAGELF
TRBJ1-2 | TRBV5-1 | ASSPVRDRGREDGYT
TRBJ2-3 | TRBV7-8 | ASSLGNNEQY
TRBJ1-2 | TRBV7-9 | ASSQQGARGYT
TRBJ1-6 | TRBV7-3 | ASSYRTGGVNSPLH
TRBJ1-3 | TRBV5-4 | ASSSRLAGNTIY
TRBJ2-3 | TRBV4-1 | ASSQGGPDTQY
TRBJ2-3 | TRBV24-1 | ATSVGGSSDRTDTQY
TRBJ1-2 | TRBV30 | AWSAVNYGYT
TRBJ1-5 | TRBV19 | ASSIQQYQPQH
TRBJ2-7 | TRBV10-3 | AISEAGALYEQY
TRBJ2-5 | TRBV7-2 | ASSLGLAGGEETQY
TRBJ2-5 | TRBV3-2 | ASSQDDRRADRETQY
TRBJ2-5 | TRBV9 | ASSVETGGRETQY
TRBJ1-4 | TRBV11-1 | ASSPPWGQLF
TRBJ2-3 | TRBV3-1 | ASSYGLAGIGTDTQY
TRBJ2-1 | TRBV4-3 | ASSDPSGPSYNEQF
TRBJ2-7 | TRBV27 | ASSLWGGRFGEQY
TRBJ2-5 | TRBV3-1 | PSSQDTARGETQY